In its sample, the clone carrying this T cell receptor beta chain was seen many times. Unique molecular identifiers were used to barcode this TCRbeta library. TCRdb re-called the PCR reads with MiXCR, one entry per CDR3 protein. Among more than 550,000 distinct CDR3 sequences listed, roughly 10% were seen once. These data originate in a study of T-cell reconstitution after alpha-beta-depleted transplantation in children. CDR1 is SGHRS and CDR2 is YFSETQ in the germline V gene. The V end was cut by 0 bases, the J end by 7 bases, with 14 bases between. This CDR3 is built from 15 residues. The sequenced sample was PBMCs from the stem cell graft donor, obtained from the stem cell graft. This chain links TRBV5-1 with TRBJ2-1; tentative D call: TRBD1 (5 bases). The sequence derives from a human donor who donated a stem cell graft to a child with acute myeloid leukemia. CDR3 nucleotide sequence: TGCGCCAGCAGCTTGGTCGGGCCTTCAGGGAATGAGCAGTTCTTC. It is translated as CASSLVGPSGNEQFF.